There are many counts of the clone carrying this T cell receptor beta chain. CDR3 length: 14 amino acids. Germline V gene sequence: CDR1 SEHNR, CDR2 FQNEAQ (reference sequence). Deletions cut 1 base from V and 10 bases from J, with 16 bases between. The data stem from a study of spatial heterogeneity in lung cancer. TCRdb itself ran the 5' RACE reads through MiXCR, one entry per CDR3 protein. The sample includes about 48,000 distinct CDR3 sequences, approximately 5.3% seen only once; the top ten take around 10%. The time point: sample taken at primary tumor resection. Whole RNA obtained from tumor, nontumor lung or frozen PBMC underwent sequencing without sorting. The 55 to 90 donors had untreated early-stage non-small cell lung cancer.

This sequence joins TRBV7-9 and TRBJ1-1; D is possibly TRBD1 (6 bases). The starting material was PBMCs, obtained at surgery. The clonotype was recovered from a male donor with early-stage non-small cell lung cancer. CDR3 sequence: CASSLEGGWTPAFF. Written as DNA, the CDR3 is TGTGCCAGCAGCTTAGAGGGGGGATGGACACCAGCTTTCTTT.